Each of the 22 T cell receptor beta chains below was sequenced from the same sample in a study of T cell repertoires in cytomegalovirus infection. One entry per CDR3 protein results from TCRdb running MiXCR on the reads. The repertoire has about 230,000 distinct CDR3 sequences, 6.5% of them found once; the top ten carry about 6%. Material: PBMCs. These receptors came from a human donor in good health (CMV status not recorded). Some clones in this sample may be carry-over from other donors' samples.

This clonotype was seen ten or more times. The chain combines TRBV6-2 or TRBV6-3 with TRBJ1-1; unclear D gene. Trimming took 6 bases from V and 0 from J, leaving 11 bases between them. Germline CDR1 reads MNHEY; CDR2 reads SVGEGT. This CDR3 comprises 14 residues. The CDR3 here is CASSPRLLNTEAFF. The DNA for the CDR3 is TGTGCCAGCAGCCCAAGGCTGTTGAACACTGAAGCTTTCTTT.

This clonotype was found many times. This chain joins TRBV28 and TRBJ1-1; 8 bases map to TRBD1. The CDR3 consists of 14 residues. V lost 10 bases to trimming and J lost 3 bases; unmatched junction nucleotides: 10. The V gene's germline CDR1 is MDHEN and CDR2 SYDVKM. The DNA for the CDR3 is TGTGCCATCAAGACAGGGGAGGGTCACACTGAAGCTTTCTTT. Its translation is CAIKTGEGHTEAFF.

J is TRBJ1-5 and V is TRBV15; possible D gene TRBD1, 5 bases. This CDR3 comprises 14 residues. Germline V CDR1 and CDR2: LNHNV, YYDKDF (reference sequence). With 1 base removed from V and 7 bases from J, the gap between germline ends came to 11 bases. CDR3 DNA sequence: TGTGCCACCAGCAGAGCGGGGGGGGGGCAGCCCCAGCATTTT. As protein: CATSRAGGGQPQHF.

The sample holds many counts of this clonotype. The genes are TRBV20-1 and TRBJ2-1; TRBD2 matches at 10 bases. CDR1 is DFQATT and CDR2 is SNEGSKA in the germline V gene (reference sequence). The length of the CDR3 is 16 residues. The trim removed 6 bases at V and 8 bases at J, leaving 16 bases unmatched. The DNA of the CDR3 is TGCAGTGCCCACCAACTAGCGGGGCGGATATCGGATGAGCAGTTCTTC. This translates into CSAHQLAGRISDEQFF.

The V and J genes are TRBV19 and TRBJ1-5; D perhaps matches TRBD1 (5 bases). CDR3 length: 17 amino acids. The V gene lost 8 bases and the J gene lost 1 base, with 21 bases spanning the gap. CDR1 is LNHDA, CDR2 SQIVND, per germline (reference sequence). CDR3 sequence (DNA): TGTGCCAGTTCTCCCCGGTTTGGGGGTACGAGCAATCAGCCCCAGCATTTT. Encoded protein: CASSPRFGGTSNQPQHF.

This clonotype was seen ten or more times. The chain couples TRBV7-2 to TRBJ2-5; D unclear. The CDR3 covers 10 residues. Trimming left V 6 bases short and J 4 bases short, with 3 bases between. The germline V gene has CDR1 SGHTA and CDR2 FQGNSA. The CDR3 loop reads CASRGETQYF. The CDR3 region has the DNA TGTGCCAGCAGGGGAGAGACCCAGTACTTC.

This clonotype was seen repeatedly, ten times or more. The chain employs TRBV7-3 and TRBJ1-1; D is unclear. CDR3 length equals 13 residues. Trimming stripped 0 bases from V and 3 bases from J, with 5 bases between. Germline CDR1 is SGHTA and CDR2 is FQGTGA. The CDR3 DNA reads TGTGCCAGCAGCTTAACTGGGTACACTGAAGCTTTCTTT. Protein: CASSLTGYTEAFF.

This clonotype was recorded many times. This CDR3 reads CASSFWGDQPQHF. DNA of the CDR3: TGTGCCAGCAGCTTTTGGGGGGATCAGCCCCAGCATTTT. The J gene is TRBJ1-5, the V gene TRBV7-2; possibly TRBD1 for D (5 bases). The CDR3 sequence is 13 residues long. CDR1 is SGHTA, CDR2 FQGNSA, per germline. Trimming removed 3 bases from V and 5 bases from J, with 8 bases in between. The full variable domain, its missing parts supplied by reference TRBV7-2 and TRBJ1-5, is GAGVSQSPSNKVTEKGKDVELRCDPISGHTALYWYRQSLGQGLEFLIYFQGNSAPDKSGLPSDRFSAERTGGSVSTLTIQRTQQEDSAVYLCASSFWGDQPQHFGDGTRLSIL.

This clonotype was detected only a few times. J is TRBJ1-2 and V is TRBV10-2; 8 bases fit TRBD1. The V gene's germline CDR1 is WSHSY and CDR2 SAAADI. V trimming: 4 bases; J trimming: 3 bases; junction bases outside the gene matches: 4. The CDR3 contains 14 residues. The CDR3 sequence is CASSGGTGDYGYTF. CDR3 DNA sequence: TGCGCCAGCAGTGGAGGGACAGGAGACTATGGCTACACCTTC.

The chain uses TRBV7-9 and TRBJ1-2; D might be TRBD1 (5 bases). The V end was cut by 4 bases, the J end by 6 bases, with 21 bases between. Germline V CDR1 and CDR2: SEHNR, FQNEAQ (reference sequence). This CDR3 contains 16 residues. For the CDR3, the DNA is TGTGCCAGCAGCTCCGTTAACGGGGCCCGGACCGATGGCTACACCTTC. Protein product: CASSSVNGARTDGYTF.

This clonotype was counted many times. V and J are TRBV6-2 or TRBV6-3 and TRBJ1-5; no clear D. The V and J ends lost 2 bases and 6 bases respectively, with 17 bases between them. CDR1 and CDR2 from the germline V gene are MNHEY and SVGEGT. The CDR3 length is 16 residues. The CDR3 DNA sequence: TGTGCCAGCAGTTACGGGTCGGTCGGAATTGGTCAGCCCCAGCATTTT. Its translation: CASSYGSVGIGQPQHF.

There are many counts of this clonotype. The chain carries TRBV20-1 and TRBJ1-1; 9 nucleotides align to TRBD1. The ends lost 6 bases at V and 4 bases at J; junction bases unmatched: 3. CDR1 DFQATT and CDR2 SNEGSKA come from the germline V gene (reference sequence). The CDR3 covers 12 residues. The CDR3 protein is CSAQTGGTEAFF. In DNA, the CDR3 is TGCAGTGCCCAGACAGGGGGCACTGAAGCTTTCTTT.

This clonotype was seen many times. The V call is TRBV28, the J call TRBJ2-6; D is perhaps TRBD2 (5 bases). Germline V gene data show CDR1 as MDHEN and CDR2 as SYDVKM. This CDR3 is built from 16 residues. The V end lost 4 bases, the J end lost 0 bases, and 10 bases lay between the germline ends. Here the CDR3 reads CASSSSSTSGANVLTF. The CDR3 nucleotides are TGTGCCAGCAGTTCTAGCAGTACCTCTGGGGCCAACGTCCTGACTTTC.

The CDR3 sequence is CAGGVTEAFF. Written as DNA, the CDR3 is TGCGCCGGGGGAGTCACTGAAGCTTTCTTT. The V call is TRBV29-1, the J call TRBJ1-1; D is possibly TRBD1 (5 bases). Germline CDR1 reads SQVTM; CDR2 reads ANQGSEA. The CDR3 is made up of 10 amino acids. Full variable domain (rest looked up from reference TRBV29-1 and TRBJ1-1): SAVISQKPSRDICQRGTSLTIQCQVDSQVTMMFWYRQQPGQSLTLIATANQGSEATYESGFVIDKFPISRPNLTFSTLTVSNMSPEDSSIYLCAGGVTEAFFGQGTRLTVV.

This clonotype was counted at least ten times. This CDR3 is CASSLGGLYGYTF. The CDR3 bases are TGTGCCAGCAGCTTAGGAGGTTTATATGGCTACACCTTC. The genes are TRBV7-2 and TRBJ1-2; D is uncertain. The CDR3 covers 13 residues. V was trimmed by 1 base and J by 5 bases, leaving 8 bases between them. From germline, CDR1 is SGHTA and CDR2 FQGNSA.

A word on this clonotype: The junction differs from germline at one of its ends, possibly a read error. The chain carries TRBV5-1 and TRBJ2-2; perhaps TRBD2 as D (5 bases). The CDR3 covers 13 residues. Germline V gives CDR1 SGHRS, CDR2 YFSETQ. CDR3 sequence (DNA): TGCGCCAGCAGCTCACAGAACACCGGGGAGCTGATTTTT. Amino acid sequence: CASSSQNTGELIF.

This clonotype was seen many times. The CDR3: CSAITLAGGGDTDTQYF. For the CDR3, the DNA is TGCAGTGCTATCACACTAGCGGGGGGGGGGGACACAGATACGCAGTATTTT. The chain couples TRBV20-1 to TRBJ2-3; TRBD2 matches at 13 bases. The CDR3 contains 17 residues. With V trimmed by 4 bases and J by 2 bases, 9 bases remained unmatched. CDR1 and CDR2 from the germline V gene are DFQATT and SNEGSKA (reference sequence).

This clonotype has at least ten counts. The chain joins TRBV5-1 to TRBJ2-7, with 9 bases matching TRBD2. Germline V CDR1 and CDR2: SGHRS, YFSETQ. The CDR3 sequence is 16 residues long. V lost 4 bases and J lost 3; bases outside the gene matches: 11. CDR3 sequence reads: CASSALEGGGDYEQYF. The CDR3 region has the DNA TGCGCCAGCAGCGCCCTCGAGGGCGGGGGGGACTACGAGCAGTACTTC.

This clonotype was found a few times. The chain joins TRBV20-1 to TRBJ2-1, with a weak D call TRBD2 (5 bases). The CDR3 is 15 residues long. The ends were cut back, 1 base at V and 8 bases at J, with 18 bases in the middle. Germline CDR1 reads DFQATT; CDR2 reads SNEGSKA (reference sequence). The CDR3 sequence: CSARAHVDRRHEQFF. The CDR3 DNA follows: TGCAGTGCTAGAGCCCATGTCGATAGGAGGCATGAGCAGTTCTTC.

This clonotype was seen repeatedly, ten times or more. This chain's CDR3 is CASSLAPVRQATYNEQFF. The CDR3 nucleotides are TGTGCCAGCAGCTTAGCCCCCGTTCGACAGGCTACCTACAATGAGCAGTTCTTC. The chain carries TRBV11-2 and TRBJ2-1; TRBD1 is a possible D gene (6 bases). The CDR3 runs 18 residues. The germline V gene has CDR1 SGHAT and CDR2 FQNNGV. V dropped 1 base and J dropped 2 bases, with 18 bases sitting between them. Together with reference TRBV11-2 and TRBJ2-1, the CDR3 gives the full variable domain: EAGVAQSPRYKIIEKRQSVAFWCNPISGHATLYWYQQILGQGPKLLIQFQNNGVVDDSQLPKDRFSAERLKGVDSTLKIQPAKLEDSAVYLCASSLAPVRQATYNEQFFGPGTRLTVL.

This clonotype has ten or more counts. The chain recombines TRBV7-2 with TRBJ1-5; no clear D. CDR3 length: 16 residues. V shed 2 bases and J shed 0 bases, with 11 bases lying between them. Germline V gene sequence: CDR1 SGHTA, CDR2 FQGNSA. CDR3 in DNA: TGTGCCAGCAGCTTATACGGTCCCTCTAGCAATCAGCCCCAGCATTTT. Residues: CASSLYGPSSNQPQHF.

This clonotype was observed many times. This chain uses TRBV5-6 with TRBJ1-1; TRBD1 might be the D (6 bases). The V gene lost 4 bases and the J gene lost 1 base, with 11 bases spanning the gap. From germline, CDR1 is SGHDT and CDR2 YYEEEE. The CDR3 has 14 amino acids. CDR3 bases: TGTGCCAGCAGCGGACCGGACAGGAACACTGAAGCTTTCTTT. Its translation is CASSGPDRNTEAFF.